This entry lists 2 T cell receptor beta chains sequenced from one sample in a study of T-cell memory formation after mild COVID-19. Using its own MiXCR run on the 5' RACE reads, TCRdb lists one record per CDR3 protein. The sample includes over 500,000 distinct CDR3 sequences, approximately 15% of them seen just once. Sequences were obtained from PBMCs or a T cell subset sorted from them (not recorded which). These receptors originate from an adult woman who had mild COVID-19 (a few samples of this study predate the infection). Cell type and time point are not known.

The chain carries TRBV5-5 and TRBJ2-6, with D unclear. V was trimmed by 0 bases and J by 0 bases, leaving 7 bases between them. Germline CDR1 and CDR2: SGHKS and YYEKEE (reference sequence). The CDR3 runs 16 residues. CDR3 residues: CASSLVPVSGANVLTF. Here the CDR3 DNA reads TGTGCCAGCAGCTTGGTCCCGGTCTCTGGGGCCAACGTCCTGACTTTC.

In this sample, this clonotype turned up many times. V gene TRBV20-1 combines with J gene TRBJ1-2; a possible D gene is TRBD1 (5 bases). Germline V gene data show CDR1 as DFQATT and CDR2 as SNEGSKA (reference sequence). Trimming stripped 6 bases from V and 8 bases from J, with 22 bases between. The CDR3 has 14 residues. CDR3 protein: CSAPQISRAGGYTF. CDR3 DNA sequence: TGCAGTGCCCCTCAGATCAGCAGGGCAGGAGGCTACACCTTC.